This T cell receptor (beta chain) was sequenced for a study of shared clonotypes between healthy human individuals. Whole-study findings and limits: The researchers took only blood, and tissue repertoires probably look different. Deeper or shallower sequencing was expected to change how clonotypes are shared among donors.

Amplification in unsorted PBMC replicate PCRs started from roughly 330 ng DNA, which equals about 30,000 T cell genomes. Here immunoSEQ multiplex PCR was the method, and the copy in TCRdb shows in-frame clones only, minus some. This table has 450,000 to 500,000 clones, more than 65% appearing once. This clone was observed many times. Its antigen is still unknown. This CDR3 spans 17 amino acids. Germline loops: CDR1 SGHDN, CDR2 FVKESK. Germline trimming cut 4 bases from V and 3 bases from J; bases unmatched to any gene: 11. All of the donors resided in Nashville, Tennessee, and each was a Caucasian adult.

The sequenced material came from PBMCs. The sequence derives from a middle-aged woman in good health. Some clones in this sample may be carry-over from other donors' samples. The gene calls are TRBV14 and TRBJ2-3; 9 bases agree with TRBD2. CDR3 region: CASSRAMTSGPTDTQYF. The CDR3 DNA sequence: TGTGCCAGCAGCCGAGCGATGACTAGCGGTCCGACAGATACGCAGTATTTT.